Following are 27 T cell receptor beta chains from one sample sequenced in a study of vaccination effects on CD4 cells after COVID-19. Antigen-specific CD4+ T cells were first expanded with viral peptide pools by the ViraFEST assay and only then sequenced. Following an approximately ten-day culture, CD4+ T cells were purified. Among the vaccine recipients, none had a prior SARS-CoV-2 infection, and nucleocapsid antibodies were negative. Clones were sequenced by immunoSEQ multiplex PCR, and TCRdb holds only the in-frame ones, with some missing. The sample holds under 55,000 clones, roughly 73% seen once. These TCRs' antigens remain unknown. The sequences come from CD4+ T cells from PBMCs cultured with HCoV-OC43 spike peptides, collected before COVID-19 vaccination. The subset was: HCoV-OC43 spike overlapping peptide pool stimulation. The source of these receptors is a human donor who received a COVID-19 vaccine.

This chain connects TRBV18 to TRBJ1-4, with D uncertain. Between the trimmed V and J ends, which lost 2 bases and 4 bases, there was a span of 5 bases. Germline loops: CDR1 KGHSH, CDR2 LQKENI. This CDR3 has 13 residues. CDR3 bases: TGTGCCAGCTCACCAGGCCTTAATGAAAAACTGTTTTTT. Translation gives CASSPGLNEKLFF. Complete variable domain (other parts from reference TRBV18 and TRBJ1-4): NAGVMQNPRHLVRRRGQEARLRCSPMKGHSHVYWYRQLPEEGLKFMVYLQKENIIDESGMPKERFSAEFPKEGPSILRIQQVVRGDSAAYFCASSPGLNEKLFFGSGTQLSVL.

This chain's CDR3 is CASSWGTGTDTQYF. The CDR3 DNA sequence: TGTGCCAGCAGCTGGGGGACAGGCACAGATACGCAGTATTTT. This chain joins TRBV5-8 and TRBJ2-3; 7 bases are a match to TRBD1. CDR1 SGHTS and CDR2 YDEGEE come from the germline V gene. The CDR3 is 14 residues long. V dropped 3 bases and J dropped 1; count of bases not matched to a gene: 2.

V gene TRBV5-1 combines with J gene TRBJ2-1; TRBD2 matches 11 bases. This CDR3 comprises 15 residues. CDR1 and CDR2 (germline): SGHRS, YFSETQ. V gave up 1 base and J gave up 9 bases; unmatched junction bases: 6. The DNA for the CDR3 is TGCGCCAGCAGCTTGATACTAGCGGGGGAGGGTGAGCAGTTCTTC. As protein: CASSLILAGEGEQFF.

The chain combines TRBV10-3 with TRBJ2-1; 10 bases are shared with TRBD2. J lost 2 bases, V lost 8 bases, and 12 bases had no gene match. CDR1 ENHRY and CDR2 SYGVKD come from the germline V gene. CDR3 length: 17 amino acids. CDR3 bases: TGTGCCATCGGAGCGGGGGGGCAGATGGGTGCCTACAATGAGCAGTTCTTC. Translation: CAIGAGGQMGAYNEQFF.

The chain employs TRBV24-1 and TRBJ2-1; tentatively, D is TRBD1 (5 bases). V shed 2 bases and J shed 7 bases, with 11 bases lying between them. The CDR3 has 14 residues. The V gene's germline CDR1 is KGHDR and CDR2 SFDVKD. CDR3 amino acids: CATSDWGSANEQFF. CDR3 bases: TGTGCCACCAGTGATTGGGGCAGCGCGAATGAGCAGTTCTTC.

The rearrangement uses TRBV6-1 and TRBJ1-6; TRBD1 aligns across 9 bases. CDR1 MNHNS and CDR2 SASEGT come from the germline V gene. There are 20 residues in the CDR3. V was pared by 3 bases and J by 8 bases, with 20 bases of the junction left unmatched. The CDR3 sequence is CASSEDLGQGFLRRHSPLHF. The CDR3 DNA follows: TGTGCCAGCAGTGAGGACCTCGGACAGGGGTTTCTGAGAAGGCATTCACCCCTCCACTTT.

The chain carries TRBV19 and TRBJ2-5; no reliable D call. The CDR3 has 14 residues. The V gene's germline CDR1 is LNHDA and CDR2 SQIVND (reference sequence). Trimming stripped 3 bases from V and 1 base from J, with 9 bases between. CDR3 DNA: TGTGCCAGTAGTATCAGGCAGTCCCAAGAGACCCAGTACTTC. It is translated as CASSIRQSQETQYF.

The V call is TRBV3-1 (or the pseudogene TRBV3-2), the J call TRBJ2-5; the D gene is possibly TRBD1 (6 bases). The CDR3 is 14 residues long. Germline values: CDR1 LGHDT, CDR2 YNNKEL (reference sequence). The V end was cut by 6 bases, the J end by 4 bases, with 15 bases between. The CDR3 bases are TGTGCCAGCAGTCAGGACAGATGGGGAGAGACCCAGTACTTC. Its translation: CASSQDRWGETQYF.

The V call is TRBV9, the J call TRBJ2-5; D might be TRBD1 (7 bases). Germline V gene lookup returns CDR1 SGDLS and CDR2 YYNGEE. V lost 6 bases and J lost 2, with 20 bases in between. This CDR3 has 16 amino acids. CDR3 bases: TGTGCCAGCACGAAGAGGGGGGACAGCATTCAAGAGACCCAGTACTTC. It translates to CASTKRGDSIQETQYF.

The J gene is TRBJ1-1, the V gene TRBV24-1; TRBD1 aligns across 7 bases. The CDR3 spans 14 residues. V lost 4 bases and J lost 3; bases outside the gene matches: 4. The germline CDR1 and CDR2 sequences are KGHDR and SFDVKD. CDR3 DNA: TGTGCCACCAGTGACTCCCAGGGGGACACTGAAGCTTTCTTT. It translates to CATSDSQGDTEAFF.

This clone was seen a handful of times. This chain links TRBV27 with TRBJ1-2, with D unresolved. The CDR3 runs 14 residues. The V end lost 9 bases, the J end lost 4 bases, and 18 bases lay between the germline ends. Germline CDR1 reads MNHEY; CDR2 reads SMNVEV (reference sequence). Written as DNA, the CDR3 is TGTGCCAGTCGATCTGGGGAGTTTTTCTATGGCTACACCTTC. Amino acid sequence: CASRSGEFFYGYTF.

The J gene is TRBJ1-4, the V gene TRBV19, with a weak D call TRBD1 (6 bases). There are 15 residues in the CDR3. CDR1 is LNHDA, CDR2 SQIVND, per germline (reference sequence). Trimming cost V 9 bases and J 0 bases, with 14 bases left between them. In nucleotides, the CDR3 is TGTGCCAGCCTGGGCGGGGGGCCAACTAATGAAAAACTGTTTTTT. Protein product: CASLGGGPTNEKLFF.

The chain employs TRBV4-2 and TRBJ1-4; D remains unclear. The CDR3 length is 15 residues. Trimming removed 0 bases from V and 1 base from J, with 6 bases in between. From germline, CDR1 is LGHNA and CDR2 YNFKEQ. The CDR3 region is CASSQEGKTNEKLFF. CDR3 nucleotide sequence: TGTGCCAGCAGCCAAGAGGGTAAAACTAATGAAAAACTGTTTTTT.

The chain couples TRBV7-9 to TRBJ2-7, with 7 bases fitting TRBD1. This CDR3 comprises 14 residues. V shed 3 bases and J 1 base; nucleotides not matched to a gene: 3. Germline V lookup: CDR1 SEHNR, CDR2 FQNEAQ (reference sequence). CDR3 region: CASSLTGISYEQYV. Written as DNA, the CDR3 is TGTGCCAGCAGCTTGACAGGGATTTCCTACGAGCAGTACGTC.

The CDR3 nucleotides are TGTGCCACCAGAGACAGAACGAGAGAGACCCAGTACTTC. This codes for CATRDRTRETQYF. V gene TRBV24-1 combines with J gene TRBJ2-5; the D gene is possibly TRBD1 (5 bases). The V end lost 7 bases, the J end lost 4 bases, and 12 bases lay between the germline ends. Per germline, CDR1 KGHDR and CDR2 SFDVKD. The CDR3 is 13 amino acids.

This clone was recorded a few times. The V and J genes are TRBV5-4 and TRBJ1-6, with D unresolved. This CDR3 has 15 amino acids. The V end was cut by 0 bases, the J end by 10 bases, with 14 bases between. From germline, CDR1 is SGHNT and CDR2 YYREEE (reference sequence). The CDR3 region has the DNA TGTGCCAGCAGCTTGGAGCGTCAGGCGGGGTCACCCCTCCACTTT. Translating it yields CASSLERQAGSPLHF. Full variable domain (remainder filled in from reference TRBV5-4 and TRBJ1-6): ETGVTQSPTHLIKTRGQQVTLRCSSQSGHNTVSWYQQALGQGPQFIFQYYREEENGRGNFPPRFSGLQFPNYSSELNVNALELDDSALYLCASSLERQAGSPLHFGNGTRLTVT.

The sample holds a few counts of this clone. This chain joins TRBV2 and TRBJ1-2; 9 nucleotides agree with TRBD1. Germline assignment: CDR1 SNHLY and CDR2 FYNNEI. The junction had 7 bases not matched to a gene; V was cut back by 8 bases and J by 3 bases. The CDR3 extends over 14 amino acids. The chain's CDR3 is CASLPTGGDYGYTF. The CDR3 DNA reads as TGTGCCAGCCTCCCCACAGGGGGCGACTATGGCTACACCTTC.

The rearrangement links TRBV11-2 to TRBJ1-1; D possibly corresponds to TRBD1 (5 bases). V dropped 1 base and J dropped 5 bases, with 11 bases sitting between them. CDR3 length equals 14 residues. Germline assignment: CDR1 SGHAT and CDR2 FQNNGV. This CDR3 reads CASSLGGARTEAFF. CDR3 nucleotide sequence: TGTGCCAGCAGCTTAGGAGGGGCGAGGACTGAAGCTTTCTTT.

This clone has more than one count but fewer than ten. V usage is TRBV2 and J usage is TRBJ1-2, with D maybe TRBD1 (5 bases). This CDR3 spans 15 amino acids. The germline V and J ends were trimmed by 4 bases and 2 bases, with 14 bases remaining between them. Germline loops: CDR1 SNHLY, CDR2 FYNNEI. The CDR3 DNA reads as TGTGCCAGCAGTGCCGATGGGGGTGTAAACTATGGCTACACCTTC. This sequence encodes CASSADGGVNYGYTF.

The V gene is TRBV28, the J gene TRBJ1-5, with D unresolved. This CDR3 spans 16 amino acids. Germline-derived CDR1 and CDR2 are MDHEN and SYDVKM. Trimming took 3 bases from V and 0 from J, leaving 12 bases between them. The CDR3 region is CASSFPQPYSNQPQHF. Written as DNA, the CDR3 is TGTGCCAGCAGTTTCCCACAGCCTTATAGCAATCAGCCCCAGCATTTT.

The chain employs TRBV15 and TRBJ1-6; D is uncertain. Germline CDR1 reads LNHNV; CDR2 reads YYDKDF (reference sequence). The CDR3 is 16 residues long. V lost 0 bases to trimming and J lost 3 bases, with 9 bases between them. The DNA for the CDR3 is TGTGCCACCAGCAGAGATCGGAGGGACTATAATTCACCCCTCCACTTT. Its protein product is CATSRDRRDYNSPLHF.

V is TRBV7-8 and J is TRBJ1-1; 8 nucleotides align to TRBD1. From germline, CDR1 is SGHVS and CDR2 FQNEAQ. Trimming took 2 bases from V and 0 from J; bases not matched to a gene: 2. The CDR3 has 15 amino acids. This CDR3 is CASSLRTGLNTEAFF. CDR3 DNA sequence: TGTGCCAGCAGCTTAAGGACAGGGTTGAACACTGAAGCTTTCTTT. The full variable domain, in which reference TRBV7-8 and TRBJ1-1 provide the parts outside the CDR3, is GAGVSQSPRYKVAKRGQDVALRCDPISGHVSLFWYQQALGQGPEFLTYFQNEAQLDKSGLPSDRFFAERPEGSVSTLKIQRTQQEDSAVYLCASSLRTGLNTEAFFGQGTRLTVV.

The chain has TRBV4-3 and TRBJ1-3; D is possibly TRBD1 (5 bases). Germline V gives CDR1 LGHNA, CDR2 YSLEER. Trimming took off 1 base at V and 0 bases at J, with 13 bases between the two ends. There are 17 residues in the CDR3. This chain's CDR3 is CASSQAAYGGSGNTIYF. As DNA, the CDR3 is TGCGCCAGCAGCCAAGCCGCCTACGGGGGCTCTGGAAACACCATATATTTT.

The rearrangement uses TRBV30 and TRBJ1-3; tentatively, D is TRBD1 (5 bases). V dropped 3 bases and J dropped 2 bases, with 14 bases sitting between them. The CDR3 has 15 residues. The V gene's germline CDR1 is GTSNPN and CDR2 SVGIG (reference sequence). CDR3 in amino acids: CAWSKTRVTGNTIYF. CDR3 sequence (DNA): TGTGCCTGGAGCAAAACCAGGGTAACTGGAAACACCATATATTTT.

This chain uses TRBV7-9 with TRBJ1-4; no clear D gene. With 3 bases removed from V and 5 bases from J, the gap between germline ends came to 25 bases. The CDR3 covers 19 residues. Germline CDR1 SEHNR, CDR2 FQNEAQ (reference sequence). The CDR3: CASSFVGWRPQEENEKLFF. CDR3 sequence (DNA): TGTGCCAGCAGCTTCGTAGGGTGGAGGCCGCAGGAAGAGAATGAAAAACTGTTTTTT.

The V and J genes are TRBV5-1 and TRBJ2-3; 10 positions agree with TRBD2. V was pared by 0 bases and J by 3 bases, with 1 base of the junction left unmatched. The germline gives CDR1 SGHRS, CDR2 YFSETQ. There are 15 residues in the CDR3. The CDR3, as DNA: TGCGCCAGCAGCTTGGCTAGCGGGGGAACAGATACGCAGTATTTT. Its translation: CASSLASGGTDTQYF.

This chain connects TRBV7-9 to TRBJ1-3; TRBD1 might be the D (6 bases). This CDR3 has 15 amino acids. CDR1 and CDR2 from the germline V gene are SEHNR and FQNEAQ (reference sequence). V dropped 6 bases and J dropped 3 bases, with 15 bases sitting between them. The CDR3 is CASSIDRSYGNTIYF. The CDR3 coding sequence is TGTGCCAGCAGTATTGACAGGTCGTATGGAAACACCATATATTTT.